Below are 12 T cell receptor beta chains sequenced from a single sample in a study of blood T cell repertoires in COVID-19. The method was immunoSEQ multiplex PCR; TCRdb's version includes in-frame clones alone and lacks a portion of them. Of more than 80,000 clones listed, about three quarters are singletons. The specimen sequenced was peripheral blood. The receptor set was obtained from a man older than 75 with COVID-19, enrolled during active disease.

The CDR3 coding sequence is TGTGCCATCAGTGATCAAGGACAGGGAAACACCATATATTTT. This sequence encodes CAISDQGQGNTIYF. The chain combines TRBV10-3 with TRBJ1-3, with D perhaps matching TRBD1 (6 bases). The CDR3 is 14 amino acids. Germline CDR1 reads ENHRY; CDR2 reads SYGVKD. Trimming shortened V by 3 bases and J by 4 bases, and 10 bases separated the two germline ends.

Only one count was recorded for this clone. The chain couples TRBV19 to TRBJ1-5; D possibly corresponds to TRBD1 (5 bases). V shed 5 bases and J shed 0 bases, with 14 bases lying between them. CDR1 and CDR2 (germline): LNHDA, SQIVND (reference sequence). The CDR3 totals 16 residues. This CDR3 reads CASSAAGWYSNQPQHF. Here the CDR3 DNA reads TGTGCCAGTAGTGCGGCAGGGTGGTATAGCAATCAGCCCCAGCATTTT.

J is TRBJ1-5 and V is TRBV10-3; possibly TRBD1 for D (5 bases). The CDR3 covers 14 residues. CDR1 ENHRY and CDR2 SYGVKD come from the germline V gene. Trimming left V 4 bases short and J 1 base short, with 8 bases between. The CDR3 protein is CAISARESNQPQHF. The CDR3 DNA follows: TGTGCCATCAGTGCCAGGGAAAGCAATCAGCCCCAGCATTTT.

This chain links TRBV3-1 (or the pseudogene TRBV3-2) with TRBJ1-6; D may be TRBD1 (6 bases). V was pared by 0 bases and J by 10 bases, with 13 bases between. The germline V gene encodes CDR1 LGHDT and CDR2 YNNKEL (reference sequence). The CDR3 is 15 residues long. In nucleotides, the CDR3 is TGTGCCAGCAGCCAAGATCAGGGGCAGGGATCACCCCTCCACTTT. Its protein product is CASSQDQGQGSPLHF.

In DNA form, the CDR3 reads TGTGCCAGCAGTTTAGTTACCACCGCGGATACGCAGTATTTT. Amino acid sequence: CASSLVTTADTQYF. The gene calls are TRBV28 and TRBJ2-3, with D uncertain. Germline loops: CDR1 MDHEN, CDR2 SYDVKM. The V end was cut by 2 bases, the J end by 6 bases, with 12 bases between. The CDR3 is 14 amino acids.

This clone was seen more than once but under ten times. CDR3 region: CASSLGHSRGTEAFF. Written as DNA, the CDR3 is TGCGCCAGCAGCTTGGGGCATTCACGGGGCACTGAAGCTTTCTTT. V gene TRBV5-1 combines with J gene TRBJ1-1; D call uncertain. Trimming pared 0 bases from V and 4 bases from J, leaving 13 bases between. CDR3 length: 15 residues. Germline lookup yields CDR1 SGHRS and CDR2 YFSETQ. The whole variable domain, remainder taken from reference TRBV5-1 and TRBJ1-1, is KAGVTQTPRYLIKTRGQQVTLSCSPISGHRSVSWYQQTPGQGLQFLFEYFSETQRNKGNFPGRFSGRQFSNSRSEMNVSTLELGDSALYLCASSLGHSRGTEAFFGQGTRLTVV.

This sequence joins TRBV19 and TRBJ2-1, with 7 bases aligning to TRBD1. This CDR3 is 18 amino acids long. Germline V CDR1 and CDR2: LNHDA, SQIVND (reference sequence). The trim removed 1 base at V and 4 bases at J, leaving 13 bases unmatched. DNA of the CDR3: TGTGCCAGTAGTATAGGTAGCAGGGGGTCGTGGGGTTACAATGAGCAGTTCTTC. As protein: CASSIGSRGSWGYNEQFF.

In this sample, this clone turned up once. This chain joins TRBV7-9 and TRBJ1-3; a possible D gene is TRBD1 (5 bases). This CDR3 spans 14 amino acids. CDR1 and CDR2 from the germline V gene are SEHNR and FQNEAQ (reference sequence). Trimming removed 6 bases from V and 0 bases from J, with 9 bases in between. The CDR3 here is CASRLDSSGNTIYF. CDR3 bases: TGTGCCAGCAGACTTGACAGCTCTGGAAACACCATATATTTT.

This clone was counted only a few times. The CDR3 here is CASSSATGDTEAFF. The CDR3 DNA is TGCGCCAGCAGCTCGGCCACGGGGGACACTGAAGCTTTCTTT. This chain connects TRBV5-1 to TRBJ1-1; possibly TRBD1 for D (5 bases). This CDR3 is 14 amino acids long. V gave up 3 bases and J gave up 3 bases, with 12 bases separating them. Germline-derived CDR1 and CDR2 are SGHRS and YFSETQ.

The chain employs TRBV7-3 and TRBJ2-3; 10 bases are shared with TRBD1. This CDR3 region has 17 residues. The V gene end was trimmed by 1 base and the J gene end by 7 bases; junction bases not matched to a gene: 11. The germline CDR1 and CDR2 sequences are SGHTA and FQGTGA. CDR3 nucleotides: TGTGCCAGCAGCTTAAGAGAGTTGGGACAGGGGACCCATACGCAGTATTTT. This translates into CASSLRELGQGTHTQYF.

This sequence joins TRBV3-1 (or the pseudogene TRBV3-2) and TRBJ1-5; maybe TRBD1 (5 bases). The V gene lost 2 bases and the J gene lost 6 bases, with 11 bases spanning the gap. Germline V CDR1 and CDR2: LGHDT, YNNKEL (reference sequence). CDR3 length: 14 residues. The CDR3 sequence: CASSQHGRGQPQHF. CDR3 nucleotide sequence: TGTGCCAGCAGCCAACACGGTAGGGGTCAGCCCCAGCATTTT.

The chain carries TRBV11-2 and TRBJ1-3, with TRBD1 matching over 8 bases. The germline CDR1 and CDR2 sequences are SGHAT and FQNNGV. V trimming: 2 bases; J trimming: 2 bases; junction bases outside the gene matches: 14. The CDR3 spans 19 residues. The chain's CDR3 is CASSLSGQGLPVAGNTIYF. The CDR3 DNA follows: TGTGCCAGCAGCTTATCTGGACAGGGACTGCCAGTCGCTGGAAACACCATATATTTT.